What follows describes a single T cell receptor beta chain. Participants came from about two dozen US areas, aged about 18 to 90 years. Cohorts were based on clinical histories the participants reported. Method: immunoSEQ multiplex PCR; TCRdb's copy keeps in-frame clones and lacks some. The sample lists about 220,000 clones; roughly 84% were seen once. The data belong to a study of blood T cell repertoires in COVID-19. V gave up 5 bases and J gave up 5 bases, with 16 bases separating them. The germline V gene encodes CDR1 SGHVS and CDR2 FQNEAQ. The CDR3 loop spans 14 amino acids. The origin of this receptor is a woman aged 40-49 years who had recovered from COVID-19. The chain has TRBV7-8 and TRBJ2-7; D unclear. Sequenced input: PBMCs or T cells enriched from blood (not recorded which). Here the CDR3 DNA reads TGTGCCAGCAGCCCCGCCTCCCTAGGAAACGAGCAGTACTTC. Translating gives CASSPASLGNEQYF. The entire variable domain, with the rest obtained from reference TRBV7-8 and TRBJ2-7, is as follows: GAGVSQSPRYKVAKRGQDVALRCDPISGHVSLFWYQQALGQGPEFLTYFQNEAQLDKSGLPSDRFFAERPEGSVSTLKIQRTQQEDSAVYLCASSPASLGNEQYFGPGTRLTVT.